A selection of T cell receptor beta chains follows, all from one sample in a study of neurological immune-mediated disorders. TCRdb analysed the 5' RACE reads with MiXCR anew, one entry per CDR3 protein. The repertoire includes around 58,000 distinct CDR3 sequences, under 3.5% of them detected once, and approximately 7.1% sits in the top ten. What was sequenced was PBMCs. The receptors derive from a woman aged 55-75 years with multiple sclerosis. Each CDR3 is given with its conserved first and last residue.

V	J	length	CDR3
TRBV5-1	TRBJ2-1	17	CASSLADGRTLYNEQFF
TRBV20-1	TRBJ1-5	13	CSAPGRDIQPQHF
TRBV5-1	TRBJ2-3	13	CASSPDTPDTQYF
TRBV5-1	TRBJ2-7	15	CASSLGFSPSGEQYF
TRBV5-1	TRBJ2-5	15	CASSLGQGIRETQYF
TRBV20-1	TRBJ2-5	15	CRAEAGGPYQETQYF
TRBV4-3	TRBJ2-6	16	CASSQESGSGANVLTF
TRBV20-1	TRBJ1-6	12	CSAADRESTLNF
TRBV20-1	TRBJ1-1	14	CSARDNQGASEAFF
TRBV28	TRBJ2-3	14	CASSTDRDGDTQYF
TRBV3-1	TRBJ2-1	15	CASSQGTAVLNEQFF
TRBV29-1	TRBJ1-4	11	CSVEDRGSLFF
TRBV29-1	TRBJ2-1	13	CSARGLSYNEQFF
TRBV5-1	TRBJ2-2	14	CASSPTTNTGELFF
TRBV5-1	TRBJ1-1	18	CASSFTPQSRGGNTEAFF
TRBV28	TRBJ1-3	12	CASTSAGNTIYF
TRBV11-2	TRBJ1-6	15	CASSSLTGLGSPLHF
TRBV12-3/TRBV12-4	TRBJ2-7	13	CASSITGGYEQYF
TRBV25-1	TRBJ1-3	14	CASRDRGTGNTIYF
TRBV10-3	TRBJ2-7	15	CANHVSGATSYEQYF
TRBV5-1	TRBJ2-1	18	CASSRRPTGVFVWTEQFF
TRBV5-6	TRBJ2-3	15	CASLRQPGNTDTQYF
TRBV9	TRBJ2-1	15	CASSPSGTSYNEQFF
TRBV3-1	TRBJ2-2	14	CASGNQAGSGELFF
TRBV20-1	TRBJ1-1	13	CSAPGQVNTEAFF
TRBV24-1	TRBJ2-5	16	CATSDPRQAYQETQYF